These 19 T cell receptor beta chains were all obtained from the same sample, sequenced in a study of T cell repertoires in cytomegalovirus infection. TCRdb reprocessed the reads with MiXCR, giving one entry per CDR3 protein. This table holds approximately 590,000 distinct CDR3 sequences, 40% found once. Their target antigens are unknown. This specimen consisted of cultured PBMCs, obtained from culture after CMV antigen stimulation. The source of these receptors is a human donor in good health (CMV status not recorded). Some clones in this sample may be carry-over from other donors' samples.

The rearrangement joins TRBV7-6 to TRBJ2-1; D could derive from TRBD1 or TRBD2 (5 bases each). Germline CDR1 is SGHVS and CDR2 is FNYEAQ. CDR3 length: 16 residues. Trimming shortened V by 5 bases and J by 9 bases, and 23 bases separated the two germline ends. CDR3 bases: TGTGCCAGCAGCCCCCCAGGGACCGCTAGTTGGGGTGAGCAGTTCTTC. It specifies CASSPPGTASWGEQFF. The full variable domain, rest sourced from reference TRBV7-6 and TRBJ2-1, is GAGVSQSPRYKVTKRGQDVALRCDPISGHVSLYWYRQALGQGPEFLTYFNYEAQQDKSGLPNDRFSAERPEGSISTLTIQRTEQRDSAMYRCASSPPGTASWGEQFFGPGTRLTVL.

The V and J genes are TRBV7-2 and TRBJ2-1; no clear D. The germline V gene encodes CDR1 SGHTA and CDR2 FQGNSA. The CDR3 loop spans 14 amino acids. V was shortened by 2 bases and J by 6 bases, with 11 bases between the two germline ends. The CDR3 DNA sequence: TGTGCCAGCAGCTTATTGGTGGGGATCAATGAGCAGTTCTTC. It translates to CASSLLVGINEQFF.

The chain employs TRBV10-3 and TRBJ1-1; D is unresolved. This CDR3 contains 12 residues. Trimming removed 3 bases at V and 7 bases at J, with 9 bases between. Germline CDR1 and CDR2: ENHRY and SYGVKD. CDR3 sequence: CAISDPRFEAFF. CDR3 DNA: TGTGCCATCAGTGACCCGAGGTTTGAAGCTTTCTTT.

The gene calls are TRBV20-1 and TRBJ1-5; D ambiguous. The CDR3 is 14 residues long. Germline V gene data show CDR1 as DFQATT and CDR2 as SNEGSKA (reference sequence). V was clipped by 3 bases and J by 7 bases, with 16 bases between them. CDR3 coding DNA: TGCAGTGCTAGTCGTGCGACCGGGGTACAGCCCCAGCATTTT. The encoded protein is CSASRATGVQPQHF.

This clonotype has a single count. One end of the junction varies from germline; a read error may be responsible. V usage is TRBV6-5 and J usage is TRBJ2-6; D is perhaps TRBD1 (6 bases). The CDR3 loop spans 15 amino acids. The germline V gene has CDR1 MNHEY and CDR2 SVGAGI. CDR3 DNA: TGTGCCAGCAATTACAACAGGGCTGGGGCCAACGTCCTGACTTTC. Its protein product is CASNYNRAGANVLTF.

This clonotype was counted only a few times. This chain links TRBV6-6 with TRBJ2-7; D possibly uses TRBD1 or TRBD2 (6 bases each). The germline V gene encodes CDR1 MNHNY and CDR2 SVGAGI (reference sequence). CDR3 length: 13 residues. Trimming left V 8 bases short and J 6 bases short, with 17 bases between. The CDR3 DNA reads as TGTGCCAGCTACCGAGGAGGAGGGGGCGAGCAGTACTTC. It translates to CASYRGGGGEQYF.

This clonotype has just a few counts. J is TRBJ2-7 and V is TRBV7-2; 9 nucleotides match TRBD2. Germline lookup yields CDR1 SGHTA and CDR2 FQGNSA. The CDR3 totals 15 residues. Losses at the gene ends were 5 bases for V and 2 bases for J; bases not matched to a gene: 7. The DNA for the CDR3 is TGTGCCAGCAGCCCAGGGGCTAGCGGGGCCTACGAGCAGTACTTC. It translates to CASSPGASGAYEQYF.

This clonotype was seen a handful of times. The chain employs TRBV7-9 and TRBJ2-3; tentative D call: TRBD2 (5 bases). Germline V gene data show CDR1 as SEHNR and CDR2 as FQNEAQ (reference sequence). V was pared by 3 bases and J by 4 bases, with 11 bases between. The CDR3 runs 14 residues. CDR3 region: CASSFTSGPDTQYF. The CDR3 DNA follows: TGTGCCAGCAGCTTTACTAGTGGGCCAGATACGCAGTATTTT. The variable domain in full, with the rest retrieved from reference TRBV7-9 and TRBJ2-3, is DTGVSQNPRHKITKRGQNVTFRCDPISEHNRLYWYRQTLGQGPEFLTYFQNEAQLEKSRLLSDRFSAERPKGSFSTLEIQRTEQGDSAMYLCASSFTSGPDTQYFGPGTRLTVL.

The chain recombines TRBV9 with TRBJ1-4, with D maybe TRBD1 (5 bases). Trimming removed 5 bases from V and 6 bases from J, with 17 bases in between. In germline, CDR1 is SGDLS, CDR2 YYNGEE. This CDR3 spans 15 amino acids. The CDR3 DNA is TGTGCCAGCAGTGGGACGGGGAACGGGCATGAAAAACTGTTTTTT. This gives the protein CASSGTGNGHEKLFF.

This clonotype was detected only a few times. The V call is TRBV5-1, the J call TRBJ2-3; 7 bases align to TRBD1. This CDR3 has 16 residues. V was pared by 2 bases and J by 0 bases, with 6 bases of the junction left unmatched. Germline V gives CDR1 SGHRS, CDR2 YFSETQ. The CDR3 region has the DNA TGCGCCAGCAGCTTCCAGACAGGGCCTAGCACAGATACGCAGTATTTT. Translated: CASSFQTGPSTDTQYF.

This chain links TRBV7-9 with TRBJ1-1; 7 bases are shared with TRBD1. The CDR3 contains 14 residues. CDR1 is SEHNR and CDR2 is FQNEAQ in the germline V gene (reference sequence). With V trimmed by 4 bases and J by 5 bases, 7 bases remained unmatched. CDR3 in amino acids: CASSSRGSSTEAFF. CDR3 DNA sequence: TGTGCCAGCAGCTCCAGGGGGTCTAGTACTGAAGCTTTCTTT.

This clonotype was recorded a few times. The chain combines TRBV7-6 with TRBJ2-3, with 7 bases that match TRBD2. There are 15 residues in the CDR3. In germline, CDR1 is SGHVS, CDR2 FNYEAQ. Germline trimming cut 5 bases from V and 2 bases from J; bases unmatched to any gene: 7. CDR3 nucleotide sequence: TGTGCCAGCAGCCCCGAGCGGGAAAACACAGATACGCAGTATTTT. This encodes CASSPERENTDTQYF.

In its sample, this clonotype was seen once. V is TRBV6-2 or TRBV6-3 and J is TRBJ2-1, with D hard to call. This CDR3 is built from 13 residues. Trimming stripped 5 bases from V and 4 bases from J, with 9 bases between. From germline, CDR1 is MNHEY and CDR2 SVGEGT. DNA for the CDR3: TGTGCCAGCAGTGACCAGAGATACAATGAGCAGTTCTTC. Protein product: CASSDQRYNEQFF.

J is TRBJ2-5 and V is TRBV6-2 or TRBV6-3, with D maybe TRBD2 (6 bases). Trimming took off 5 bases at V and 5 bases at J, with 15 bases between the two ends. The germline CDR1 and CDR2 sequences are MNHEY and SVGEGT. The CDR3 spans 14 residues. The CDR3: CASSDVRGSETQYF. The CDR3, as DNA: TGTGCCAGCAGTGACGTCCGGGGGAGCGAGACCCAGTACTTC.

The chain carries TRBV6-6 and TRBJ1-1; possible D gene TRBD1, 6 bases. V gave up 6 bases and J gave up 3 bases, with 23 bases separating them. This CDR3 comprises 17 residues. Germline assignment: CDR1 MNHNY and CDR2 SVGAGI (reference sequence). DNA for the CDR3: TGTGCCAGCAGCCGTATTCGGGCCGAGGGGGGGGACACTGAAGCTTTCTTT. It specifies CASSRIRAEGGDTEAFF.

The sample holds a few counts of this clonotype. The J gene is TRBJ2-1, the V gene TRBV7-2; possibly TRBD2 for D (5 bases). The CDR3 is 16 amino acids. Trimming stripped 7 bases from V and 2 bases from J, with 18 bases between. Germline V gene sequence: CDR1 SGHTA, CDR2 FQGNSA. The CDR3 DNA follows: TGTGCCAGCACCCCAAGGGCGCCGGGGACCTACAATGAGCAGTTCTTC. Translating it yields CASTPRAPGTYNEQFF.

The V call is TRBV19, the J call TRBJ1-5, with no clear D. Per germline, CDR1 LNHDA and CDR2 SQIVND (reference sequence). V lost 3 bases and J 2 bases, leaving 14 bases between the germline ends. The CDR3 has 16 residues. The CDR3, as DNA: TGTGCCAGTAGTATTCGGTGGGGTGCTGGCAATCAGCCCCAGCATTTT. This sequence encodes CASSIRWGAGNQPQHF.

The V and J genes are TRBV20-1 and TRBJ2-7; D is perhaps TRBD1 (5 bases). The CDR3 has 13 amino acids. Deletions cut 0 bases from V and 7 bases from J, with 13 bases between. In germline, CDR1 is DFQATT, CDR2 SNEGSKA (reference sequence). The DNA for the CDR3 is TGCAGTGCTAGAGATCGAAGGGGTGTGGAGCAGTACTTC. It codes for CSARDRRGVEQYF.

V and J are TRBV6-1 and TRBJ2-3, with D possibly TRBD2 on 6 matching bases. Trimming cost V 10 bases and J 5 bases, with 19 bases left between them. CDR3 size: 14 residues. Germline CDR1 MNHNS, CDR2 SASEGT. DNA of the CDR3: TGTGCCACCAGACTAGATAAGCTACTAGATACGCAGTATTTT. Protein sequence: CATRLDKLLDTQYF.